This T cell receptor beta chain comes out of a study of regulatory T cells in long-lasting Graves disease. Study as a whole: Treatment with antithyroid drugs for over 5 years, together with positive TSH receptor antibodies, meant persistent Graves' disease. Whole-study results and caveats: It was in persistent disease that TRBV28, TRBJ1-2 and TRBJ2-5 were favored.

According to the study, TCR beta libraries were built with iRepertoire HTBI primers and CDR3-region Arm-PCR. Via MiXCR, TCRdb re-called the multiplex PCR reads, giving one row per CDR3 protein. The data contain approximately 470,000 distinct CDR3 sequences, roughly 20% of them singletons. Ten or more counts support this clonotype. The antigen is not known. This CDR3 has 13 amino acids. With 6 bases removed from V and 3 bases from J, the gap between germline ends came to 13 bases. Germline CDR1 reads SGHDT; CDR2 reads YYEEEE. Time point meaning: persistent/refractory GD, antithyroid drugs over 5 years with positive TRAb. PBMC RNA was the source of the TCR library.

The source material was peripheral blood mononuclear cells (PBMCs), sampled when the disease was refractory, from a patient treated with antithyroid drugs. The rearrangement joins TRBV5-6 to TRBJ2-7; D ambiguous. The receptor comes from a female donor with Graves disease. The CDR3 here is CASNGWGSYEQYF. Written as DNA, the CDR3 is TGTGCCAGCAACGGGTGGGGAAGCTACGAGCAGTACTTC. Using reference TRBV5-6 and TRBJ2-7 for the parts outside the CDR3, the full variable domain is DAGVTQSPTHLIKTRGQQVTLRCSPKSGHDTVSWYQQALGQGPQFIFQYYEEEERQRGNFPDRFSGHQFPNYSSELNVNALLLGDSALYLCASNGWGSYEQYFGPGTRLTVT.